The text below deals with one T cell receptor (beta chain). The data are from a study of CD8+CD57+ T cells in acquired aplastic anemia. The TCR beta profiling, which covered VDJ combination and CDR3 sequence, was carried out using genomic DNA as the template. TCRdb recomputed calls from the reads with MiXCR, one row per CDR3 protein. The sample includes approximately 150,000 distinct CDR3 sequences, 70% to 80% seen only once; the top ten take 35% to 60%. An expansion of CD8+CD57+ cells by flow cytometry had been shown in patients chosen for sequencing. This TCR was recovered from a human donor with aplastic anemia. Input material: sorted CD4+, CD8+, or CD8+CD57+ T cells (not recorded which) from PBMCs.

The DNA for the CDR3 is TGTGCCAGTAGCTGGACCAACACTGAAGCTTTCTTT. Translated, it gives CASSWTNTEAFF. This chain links TRBV19 with TRBJ1-1; D is ambiguous. The V gene lost 6 bases and the J gene lost 2 bases, with 7 bases spanning the gap. Germline assignment: CDR1 LNHDA and CDR2 SQIVND (reference sequence). The CDR3 consists of 12 residues.